This TCR beta chain was found in a study of shared clonotypes between healthy human individuals. Produced via immunoSEQ multiplex PCR; TCRdb's table is partial and in-frame only. The sample shows about 380,000 clones, around 96% of them seen only once. The germline gives CDR1 LNHDA, CDR2 SQIVND (reference sequence). CDR3 length: 14 residues. V lost 9 bases and J lost 1, with 15 bases in between. The sequence was obtained from a man aged 25-45 years in good health. Input material: memory CD8+ T cells sorted from blood. The subset here: CD45RO+ cells pooled with CCR7-negative TemRA cells. The rearrangement links TRBV19 to TRBJ1-1; D not certain. Here the CDR3 DNA reads TGTGCCAGCAACCGCCCGGTGGGGAACACTGAAGCTTTCTTT. This sequence encodes CASNRPVGNTEAFF.